This T cell receptor beta chain is drawn from a study of beta chain features in type 1 diabetes. The germline V gene has CDR1 LNHDA and CDR2 SQIVND (reference sequence). This CDR3 has 15 amino acids. V dropped 10 bases and J dropped 2 bases, with 17 bases sitting between them. Comments on this clone: The antigen remains unidentified.

Findings and limits, study-wide: Insertion counts at VDJ junctions were lower in type 1 diabetes patients, who also showed more deletions there. Compared with healthy donors, patients appeared to share more similar naive, central memory and regulatory TCRB repertoires. Type 1 diabetes patients showed a moderate but significant shortening of TCRB CDR3s in all four CD4+ subsets.

Researchers reported sorting CD4+ naive, central memory, regulatory and stem cell-like memory cells via CD45RO/CCR7/CD25/CD127/CD95/CD27. Investigators reverse transcribed all isolated RNA, so they sequenced expressed TCRB transcripts. Regulatory, naive and central memory T cell samples averaged around 3.6 million reads. Generated by immunoSEQ multiplex PCR, the TCRdb table keeps only in-frame clones and is missing some. The sample lists 150,000 to 200,000 clones; around 8.6% were seen once. V and J are TRBV19 and TRBJ2-2; TRBD1 is a possible D gene (5 bases). The clonotype originates from a young woman with type 1 diabetes. Material for sequencing was central memory CD4+ T cells from blood. In DNA form, the CDR3 reads TGTGCCACCTGGAAAGGGGTCACTAACACCGGGGAGCTGTTTTTT. This sequence encodes CATWKGVTNTGELFF.